The clone carrying this T cell receptor (beta chain) turned up a few times. Antigen specificity is unknown. The data originate from a study of identical twins. Whole-study findings and limits: Zero-insertion analyses could be partly confounded by invariant MAIT and iNKT cells. Twins shared beta out-of-frame sequences in excess, but this excess was weaker. There was an excess of low generation probability in the out-of-frame alpha sequences that twins shared.

Unique molecular identifiers were in the cDNA, with template-switch universal primer binding. MiXCR, run by TCRdb on the 5' RACE reads, gives a single entry per CDR3 protein. The sample holds roughly 690,000 distinct CDR3 sequences, 5.5% to 7.5% seen once. Trimming took off 4 bases at V and 5 bases at J, with 12 bases between the two ends. The CDR3 has 13 amino acids. CDR1 is SGHRS and CDR2 is YFSETQ in the germline V gene. This receptor was identified in a man younger than 35 in good health. The chain links TRBV5-1 to TRBJ2-5; the D is unclear. The sample taken for sequencing was naive T cells sorted from blood. The CDR3 DNA follows: TGCGCCAGCAGCCCCTATCCGGTGGAGACCCAGTACTTC. As protein: CASSPYPVETQYF.